Listed here are 29 T cell receptor beta chains from one sample, sequenced in a study of glioma-infiltrating T cells after dendritic cell vaccination. Measured with immunoSEQ multiplex PCR; TCRdb has only the in-frame clones, and not every one. The table shows roughly 20,000 clones, with 70% to 80% occurring only once. The sample was blood, taken before dendritic cell vaccination. The receptors originated from a human donor with glioblastoma.

The gene calls are TRBV29-1 and TRBJ1-1; weak D call: TRBD1 (6 bases). Germline lookup yields CDR1 SQVTM and CDR2 ANQGSEA. CDR3 length equals 14 residues. Trimming left V 6 bases short and J 3 bases short, with 17 bases between. CDR3 coding DNA: TGCAGCGTCGGTCCACAGGGAAGGCACACTGAAGCTTTCTTT. Residues: CSVGPQGRHTEAFF.

The rearrangement uses TRBV9 and TRBJ2-1, with 9 bases aligning to TRBD1. CDR3 length: 13 residues. After removal of 0 bases from V and 10 bases from J, the junction contained 2 bases not matched to a gene. Germline loops: CDR1 SGDLS, CDR2 YYNGEE. CDR3 amino acids: CASSVGGTGEQFF. Written as DNA, the CDR3 is TGTGCCAGCAGCGTAGGCGGGACAGGGGAGCAGTTCTTC.

This clone has only a few counts. V usage is TRBV29-1 and J usage is TRBJ1-2; the D is unclear. V was trimmed by 4 bases and J by 2 bases, leaving 11 bases between them. Germline V gene lookup returns CDR1 SQVTM and CDR2 ANQGSEA. The CDR3 is 13 amino acids. The chain's CDR3 is CSVAVEINYGYTF. The CDR3 nucleotides read TGCAGCGTTGCCGTGGAGATCAACTATGGCTACACCTTC.

J is TRBJ2-7 and V is TRBV5-4; 7 positions agree with TRBD2. The CDR3 is made up of 14 amino acids. Germline lookup yields CDR1 SGHNT and CDR2 YYREEE (reference sequence). Losses at the gene ends were 4 bases for V and 3 bases for J; bases not matched to a gene: 7. CDR3 nucleotide sequence: TGTGCCAGCAGCCCCGGGACTAAGGTCTACGAGCAGTACTTC. It codes for CASSPGTKVYEQYF.

CDR3 amino acids: CASRTGGNEAFF. The DNA for the CDR3 is TGTGCCAGCAGGACAGGGGGTAATGAAGCTTTCTTT. The rearrangement uses TRBV5-4 and TRBJ1-1, with TRBD1 matching 9 bases. The CDR3 length is 12 residues. V dropped 5 bases and J dropped 7; count of bases not matched to a gene: 3. The germline V gene has CDR1 SGHNT and CDR2 YYREEE (reference sequence).

The chain joins TRBV7-3 to TRBJ2-7; 7 nucleotides agree with TRBD2. The length of the CDR3 is 13 residues. V trimming: 5 bases; J trimming: 5 bases; junction bases outside the gene matches: 6. Germline CDR1 is SGHTA and CDR2 is FQGTGA. The CDR3 region is CASSVTSIHEQYF. Here the CDR3 DNA reads TGTGCCAGCAGCGTGACTAGCATCCACGAGCAGTACTTC. The full variable domain, with the rest looked up from reference TRBV7-3 and TRBJ2-7, is GAGVSQTPSNKVTEKGKYVELRCDPISGHTALYWYRQSLGQGPEFLIYFQGTGAADDSGLPNDRFFAVRPEGSVSTLKIQRTERGDSAVYLCASSVTSIHEQYFGPGTRLTVT.

The V and J genes are TRBV5-4 and TRBJ1-5; 7 bases are shared with TRBD1. Germline V gene data show CDR1 as SGHNT and CDR2 as YYREEE (reference sequence). The CDR3 spans 15 residues. Trimming cost V 0 bases and J 7 bases; bases outside gene matches: 7. The CDR3 nucleotides are TGTGCCAGCAGCTTGGCCCCACAGGGGAGCCAGCCCCAGCATTTT. It codes for CASSLAPQGSQPQHF.

The V and J genes are TRBV30 and TRBJ1-1; D is uncertain. Germline values: CDR1 GTSNPN, CDR2 SVGIG (reference sequence). The CDR3 covers 11 residues. Between the trimmed V and J ends, which lost 3 bases and 6 bases, there was a span of 8 bases. CDR3 DNA: TGTGCCTGGAGCCCGGTCGCTGAAGCTTTCTTT. Its translation is CAWSPVAEAFF.

The gene calls are TRBV4-3 and TRBJ2-3; D is undetermined. Trimming removed 1 base at V and 1 base at J, with 9 bases between. The CDR3 covers 15 residues. Germline V gives CDR1 LGHNA, CDR2 YSLEER. The CDR3 DNA follows: TGCGCCAGCAGCCAAGCAAATCGGGGCACAGATACGCAGTATTTT. Translated: CASSQANRGTDTQYF.

This chain connects TRBV7-6 to TRBJ2-5, with D possibly being TRBD2 (5 bases). The germline CDR1 and CDR2 sequences are SGHVS and FNYEAQ. Trimming took 7 bases from V and 1 from J, leaving 10 bases between them. CDR3 length: 13 residues. The CDR3 protein is CASTGSAQETQYF. As DNA, the CDR3 is TGTGCCAGCACCGGTAGCGCCCAAGAGACCCAGTACTTC.

This clone was found once. The chain carries TRBV4-2 and TRBJ2-2, with D possibly being TRBD2 (5 bases). V was clipped by 1 base and J by 3 bases, with 9 bases between them. This CDR3 comprises 15 residues. Germline-derived CDR1 and CDR2 are LGHNA and YNFKEQ. CDR3 sequence: CASSQVPGYTGELFF. The CDR3 DNA is TGTGCCAGCAGCCAAGTCCCGGGATACACCGGGGAGCTGTTTTTT.

The chain carries TRBV28 and TRBJ1-2; D is unresolved. The V gene's germline CDR1 is MDHEN and CDR2 SYDVKM. V gave up 5 bases and J gave up 0 bases, with 10 bases separating them. CDR3 length: 14 residues. The CDR3 loop reads CASSPFSANYGYTF. CDR3 coding DNA: TGTGCCAGCAGTCCATTCAGTGCTAACTATGGCTACACCTTC.

The chain employs TRBV6-1 and TRBJ2-1; the D is unclear. This CDR3 is built from 15 residues. Trimming left V 6 bases short and J 5 bases short, with 17 bases between. Per the germline V gene, CDR1 is MNHNS and CDR2 is SASEGT. The CDR3 sequence is CASSPDPRRNNEQFF. The CDR3, as DNA: TGTGCCAGCAGCCCCGACCCAAGGAGAAACAATGAGCAGTTCTTC.

The V and J genes are TRBV7-8 and TRBJ2-3; D gene unclear. The CDR3 loop spans 16 amino acids. Trimming stripped 1 base from V and 1 base from J, with 12 bases between. Germline assignment: CDR1 SGHVS and CDR2 FQNEAQ. CDR3 DNA: TGTGCCAGCAGCTTAGTGAGGCGGATAGGCACAGATACGCAGTATTTT. Translating gives CASSLVRRIGTDTQYF.

The chain joins TRBV5-1 to TRBJ2-3, with 13 bases fitting TRBD2. J gave up 5 bases and V 1 base, and 7 bases lay outside the gene matches. The CDR3 runs to 17 residues. Germline CDR1 reads SGHRS; CDR2 reads YFSETQ. The CDR3 nucleotides are TGCGCCAGCAGCTTGCCTCTAGGGACTAGCGGGATAGATACGCAGTATTTT. It codes for CASSLPLGTSGIDTQYF.

This chain links TRBV5-1 with TRBJ2-3; tentatively, D is TRBD1 (6 bases). The ends were cut back, 7 bases at V and 2 bases at J, with 11 bases in the middle. Germline CDR1 reads SGHRS; CDR2 reads YFSETQ. This CDR3 region has 13 residues. The CDR3 region is CASGRGHTDTQYF. CDR3 DNA: TGCGCCAGCGGTCGGGGACACACAGATACGCAGTATTTT.

The chain joins TRBV6-5 to TRBJ2-7; 10 nucleotides line up with TRBD2. CDR3 length: 16 amino acids. CDR1 and CDR2 from the germline V gene are MNHEY and SVGAGI. Unmatched junction bases numbered 11, after V lost 2 bases and J lost 7 bases. The DNA for the CDR3 is TGTGCCAGCAGTTACGCCCTCCGAGCGGGAGGGCCGGAGCAGTACTTC. Residues: CASSYALRAGGPEQYF.

The chain joins TRBV5-1 to TRBJ1-1, with D perhaps TRBD1 (6 bases). CDR3 size: 13 residues. Looked up from germline, CDR1 is SGHRS and CDR2 is YFSETQ. V lost 3 bases to trimming and J lost 6 bases, with 12 bases between them. The CDR3 sequence is CASSSMGAAEAFF. The DNA of the CDR3 is TGCGCCAGCAGCTCCATGGGGGCCGCTGAAGCTTTCTTT.

The count of this clone is one. The chain carries TRBV2 and TRBJ1-5; 10 bases align to TRBD1. V was pared by 6 bases and J by 2 bases, with 4 bases of the junction left unmatched. The CDR3 is 15 amino acids. Looked up from germline, CDR1 is SNHLY and CDR2 is FYNNEI. Here the CDR3 DNA reads TGTGCCAGCAGGCCGGGGACAGGGGGCAATCAGCCCCAGCATTTT. It yields the protein CASRPGTGGNQPQHF.

The rearrangement uses TRBV30 and TRBJ2-2; 8 positions match TRBD2. Trimming cost V 4 bases and J 4 bases; bases outside gene matches: 8. The CDR3 sequence is 15 residues long. Germline V CDR1 and CDR2: GTSNPN, SVGIG (reference sequence). The CDR3 DNA sequence: TGTGCCTGGAAAATAACGCGGGAGGCCACCGGGGAGCTGTTTTTT. Its translation: CAWKITREATGELFF.

This chain uses TRBV27 with TRBJ1-2, with TRBD1 as a possible D gene (5 bases). The germline V gene has CDR1 MNHEY and CDR2 SMNVEV (reference sequence). This CDR3 is 14 amino acids long. Between the trimmed V and J ends, which lost 1 base and 5 bases, there was a span of 11 bases. The chain's CDR3 is CASSLYQGQYGYTF. The DNA of the CDR3 is TGTGCCAGCAGTTTATATCAGGGCCAGTATGGCTACACCTTC.

V and J are TRBV11-1 and TRBJ2-1; TRBD2 agrees at 7 bases. The CDR3 spans 14 residues. Germline CDR1 is SGHAT and CDR2 is FQDESV (reference sequence). The ends lost 5 bases at V and 10 bases at J; junction bases unmatched: 11. CDR3 in amino acids: CASSTSYGRNEQFF. CDR3 in DNA: TGTGCCAGCAGCACTAGCTACGGGAGGAACGAGCAGTTCTTC. Filled out from reference TRBV11-1 and TRBJ2-1, the complete variable domain reads EAEVAQSPRYKITEKSQAVAFWCDPISGHATLYWYRQILGQGPELLVQFQDESVVDDSQLPKDRFSAERLKGVDSTLKIQPAELGDSAMYLCASSTSYGRNEQFFGPGTRLTVL.

The V gene is TRBV7-8, the J gene TRBJ1-5; D remains unclear. Trimming shortened V by 3 bases and J by 5 bases, and 8 bases separated the two germline ends. Germline CDR1 reads SGHVS; CDR2 reads FQNEAQ. The CDR3 is 13 residues long. The DNA of the CDR3 is TGTGCCAGCAGCTTGGGCTCACATCAGCCCCAGCATTTT. Its protein is CASSLGSHQPQHF. The full variable domain, with the rest looked up from reference TRBV7-8 and TRBJ1-5, is GAGVSQSPRYKVAKRGQDVALRCDPISGHVSLFWYQQALGQGPEFLTYFQNEAQLDKSGLPSDRFFAERPEGSVSTLKIQRTQQEDSAVYLCASSLGSHQPQHFGDGTRLSIL.

J is TRBJ1-5 and V is TRBV5-1; perhaps TRBD1 as D (5 bases). The V end was cut by 0 bases, the J end by 4 bases, with 11 bases between. Germline V lookup: CDR1 SGHRS, CDR2 YFSETQ. The CDR3 is 15 residues long. CDR3 loop: CASSLGTGGNQPQHF. The CDR3 DNA follows: TGCGCCAGCAGCTTGGGTACAGGAGGGAATCAGCCCCAGCATTTT.

This chain uses TRBV7-2 with TRBJ2-5; 9 bases map to TRBD1. The germline CDR1 and CDR2 sequences are SGHTA and FQGNSA. Losses at the gene ends were 4 bases for V and 5 bases for J; bases not matched to a gene: 8. The CDR3 totals 15 residues. DNA for the CDR3: TGTGCCAGCAGCTCAGTACAGGGGGCTAGGGAGACCCAGTACTTC. This gives the protein CASSSVQGARETQYF.

V gene TRBV7-3 combines with J gene TRBJ2-1, with TRBD1 matching over 7 bases. Per germline, CDR1 SGHTA and CDR2 FQGTGA. The J segment lost 4 bases and the V segment lost 5 bases, leaving 5 bases of the junction unmatched. This CDR3 is 14 amino acids long. CDR3 DNA sequence: TGTGCCAGCAGCCCACAGGGGTCGTACAATGAGCAGTTCTTC. It codes for CASSPQGSYNEQFF.

The chain has TRBV6-6 and TRBJ2-7, with a tentative D call TRBD1 (6 bases). Trimming shortened V by 0 bases and J by 4 bases, and 13 bases separated the two germline ends. The CDR3 runs 15 residues. In germline, CDR1 is MNHNY, CDR2 SVGAGI (reference sequence). CDR3 in amino acids: CASSYSGSRGYEQYF. Here the CDR3 DNA reads TGTGCCAGCAGTTACTCGGGCTCCAGGGGTTACGAGCAGTACTTC.

The J gene is TRBJ2-7, the V gene TRBV28; TRBD2 matches 14 bases. The trim removed 7 bases at V and 2 bases at J, leaving 10 bases unmatched. The CDR3 runs to 17 residues. Germline CDR1 is MDHEN and CDR2 is SYDVKM. CDR3 DNA: TGTGCCAGCACCGGGACTAGCGGGAGAGCCCGACCCTACGAGCAGTACTTC. Translation gives CASTGTSGRARPYEQYF.

The V gene is TRBV28, the J gene TRBJ2-3, with D uncertain. The CDR3 contains 9 residues. Trimming removed 11 bases from V and 6 bases from J, with 6 bases in between. Germline values: CDR1 MDHEN, CDR2 SYDVKM. CDR3 residues: CAVGDTQYF. CDR3 sequence (DNA): TGTGCCGTCGGGGATACGCAGTATTTT.